Below, 5 T cell receptor beta chains from the same sample are listed, as sequenced in a study of cytomegalovirus exposure and HLA in healthy donors (dated by TCRdb to about 2017). The library came from the immunoSEQ multiplex PCR assay. This is the immuneACCESS table as TCRdb keeps it, with only in-frame sequences that have V and J called. A part of the clones is gone; compared with another copy, unresolved V genes explain less than half, and the rest is unexplained. Within this sample are approximately 300,000 clones, with 86% of them counted one time only. Of the sample, over 0.8% falls within the top ten clones. The sample was PBMCs. The source of these receptors is a woman aged 18-30 years in good health and CMV-seronegative.

The chain has TRBV18 and TRBJ2-5, with D unclear. The CDR3 has 13 amino acids. V lost 3 bases, J lost 8 bases, and 13 bases lay in between. In germline, CDR1 is KGHSH, CDR2 LQKENI. The CDR3, as DNA: TGTGCCAGCTCACCTTTTAGGCCAGGAACCCAGTACTTC. This codes for CASSPFRPGTQYF.

The chain has TRBV11-2 and TRBJ2-1; D is ambiguous. Germline V CDR1 and CDR2: SGHAT, FQNNGV. V lost 8 bases and J lost 6, with 14 bases in between. The CDR3 loop spans 13 amino acids. Here the CDR3 reads CASGGIESNEQFF. Here the CDR3 DNA reads TGTGCCAGCGGCGGAATTGAAAGCAATGAGCAGTTCTTC. Supplemented by reference TRBV11-2 and TRBJ2-1, the full variable domain reads EAGVAQSPRYKIIEKRQSVAFWCNPISGHATLYWYQQILGQGPKLLIQFQNNGVVDDSQLPKDRFSAERLKGVDSTLKIQPAKLEDSAVYLCASGGIESNEQFFGPGTRLTVL.

V and J are TRBV19 and TRBJ2-5, with a possible D match to TRBD1 (6 bases). CDR1 and CDR2 (germline): LNHDA, SQIVND (reference sequence). The CDR3 loop spans 13 amino acids. Trimming took 6 bases from V and 5 from J, leaving 13 bases between them. The DNA for the CDR3 is TGTGCCAGTAGATCAGGGGCGCTTGAGACCCAGTACTTC. The encoded protein is CASRSGALETQYF.

On this clone itself: The junction does not match germline at one end; this may be a read error. The V and J genes are TRBV7-7 and TRBJ2-5; a possible D gene is TRBD2 (6 bases). The CDR3 consists of 14 residues. Germline CDR1 is SSHAT and CDR2 is FNYEAQ (reference sequence). CDR3 protein: CASSPREWQETQYF. The DNA for the CDR3 is TGTGCTAGCAGCCCTCGGGAGTGGCAAGAGACCCAGTACTTC.

This chain uses TRBV19 with TRBJ2-3, with D maybe TRBD1 (5 bases). There are 16 residues in the CDR3. Per germline, CDR1 LNHDA and CDR2 SQIVND (reference sequence). V dropped 2 bases and J dropped 2 bases, with 14 bases sitting between them. DNA of the CDR3: TGTGCCAGTAGTATATATCAGGGCCAGATCACAGATACGCAGTATTTT. Amino acid sequence: CASSIYQGQITDTQYF. The variable domain in full, with the rest retrieved from reference TRBV19 and TRBJ2-3, is DGGITQSPKYLFRKEGQNVTLSCEQNLNHDAMYWYRQDPGQGLRLIYYSQIVNDFQKGDIAEGYSVSREKKESFPLTVTSAQKNPTAFYLCASSIYQGQITDTQYFGPGTRLTVL.